Detailed here is one T cell receptor (beta chain). This clone's antigen is unknown. No quality values exist for individual bases; no much larger clone is one base distant. In total, 666 healthy bone marrow donors made up the cohort. All cohort members were sampled while nominally healthy, although unrecorded immune exposures were likely present. The donor was CMV seropositive and was included in the group of almost 300 seropositive cohort members. A peripheral blood sample was provided by each donor, and peripheral blood mononuclear cells were used for TCR beta sequencing. The Qiagen DNeasy Blood Extraction Kit was used to extract genomic DNA from the blood cell samples. The sample belongs to a study of cytomegalovirus exposure and HLA in healthy donors (dated by TCRdb to the late 2010s). Describing the broader study: An earlier analysis of several hundred of the donors reported 276 Gb of sequence data and 90 million to 120 million unique TCR beta sequences obtained from around 180 million T cells. To predict cytomegalovirus infection status, the study brought together high-throughput TCR immunosequencing, statistical association of individual TCRs with disease status, and machine learning. The genetic ancestry cluster associated with self-reported Caucasian donors included about four fifths of the 300 to 400 genotyped donors. Approximately 310 gigabases of sequencing data and roughly 80 million unique TCR sequences made up an early release that covered fewer than 650 HLA-typed donors. The T cell repertoires of 550 to 850 subjects were profiled by immunosequencing and related to cytomegalovirus serostatus. An earlier analysis of roughly 580 of the donors used high-throughput TCR beta sequencing to judge whether each TCR beta V gene segment behaved as functional or pseudogenic. In addition to the first cohort of about 650 subjects, a separate validation cohort of 120 different subjects was used. A later genetic analysis used genome-wide SNP genotypes for 398 of the 666 donors, treating that subset as a discovery cohort. A later analysis re-examined previously published TCR beta repertoires from more than 650 donors and added high-resolution HLA genotyping to investigate patterns of TCR occurrence. Donor age, sex, ethnicity and CMV serostatus were compiled alongside the repertoire data. Roughly 5 DR-DQ haplotypes were handled as single units for association and clustering, since linkage in the cohort was strong. Rather than drawing on any new phenotypic data, the later analysis identified candidate immune exposures from TCR beta sequences and the way those sequences occurred across donors. Typing coverage varied by locus: 629-630 donors for A, B, C, DRB1 and DQB1; about 520 for DQA1; more than 600 for DPA1; approximately 470 for DPB1. The study aimed to test whether signatures of past pathogen exposure could be identified by cataloging public T cell receptors. Every repertoire in the discovery cohort had been generated on one and the same sequencing platform. On average, roughly 200,000 unique TCR beta nucleotide sequences were sequenced per donor among about 400 genotyped donors of the cohort, with roughly 18% of those sequences being non-productive. HLA typing included class I and class II loci at four-digit resolution. On the study overall, not on this receptor specifically: A cluster of highly shared sequence variants was judged likely to represent a technical artifact of the sequencing pipeline. Because HLA typing was missing for some donors at each locus, association tests included only the typed subset. In an earlier analysis of some 500 of the donors, most TCR beta V segments appeared in productive rearrangements about 90% or about 30% of the time, broadly matching IMGT annotations. A further reported finding was that TCR beta sequences accurately predicted the HLA-A and HLA-B alleles for most subjects in the first cohort. The authors suggested that the approach could potentially be generalized to other disease states and immunological phenotypes. Presence/absence analyses assumed roughly uniform sequencing depth across donors, an assumption that may not hold. In a later genetic analysis, fewer N-insertions in productive TCRs were reported among donors in an Asian-associated ancestry cluster than the roughly 700-donor mean. According to a later analysis, most CMV-associated TCR beta chains appeared to be HLA-restricted, and the HLA associations seemed to be driven largely by CMV exposure. Three of the identified cytomegalovirus-associated TCR beta chains were confirmed in vitro to be specific for cytomegalovirus antigens. A later analysis reported that several top co-occurrence clusters appeared linked to parvovirus B19, influenza, CMV and Epstein-Barr virus. The classifier was reported to diagnose cytomegalovirus status with high specificity and sensitivity in both the original cohort and the validation cohort. In a later genetic analysis, a missense DCLRE1C variant was associated with V-gene and J-gene trimming of TCR beta chains, and the association was replicated in an independent cohort. Assigning TCR associations to individual alleles was difficult when HLA alleles, especially DR and DQ, strongly co-occurred. A later analysis found that TCR association rates varied across HLA loci, with DRB1 alleles showing the most associated TCRs and HLA-C alleles the fewest. Most TCR sequences were observed very rarely across donors, whereas some public TCRs were present in many individuals. In a later analysis, around 15,000 TCR beta sequences were associated with specific HLA alleles at a false discovery rate of 0.05. A later analysis found that HLA-associated TCR beta chains were more clonally expanded and had lower generation probabilities than equally common non-associated chains. Because counts were too low, roughly 18 rarely observed V segments, including chromosome 9 orphons, were left out of the earlier analysis of approximately 500 of the donors. Linkage disequilibrium might explain the correlated functional status among segregating V segments, but an unknown experimental factor could not be ruled out. CMV serostatus was the only immune exposure information available for the cohort. In the study, 164 TCR beta chains were listed as associated with cytomegalovirus. This cohort had only TCR beta chains sequenced, and the lack of alpha or paired-chain data limited which features could be detected.

The method behind the library was the immunoSEQ multiplex PCR assay. The multiplex PCR relied on a mix of 60 forward primers for TCR Vbeta segments and 13 reverse primers for TCR Jbeta segments. The CDR3 region of rearranged TCR beta genes was amplified from genomic DNA by a multiplex PCR assay. Amplified TCR beta libraries were sequenced as 87-base-pair reads on the Illumina HiSeq System. For the original study's pipeline: A later analysis counted about 80 million unique TCR beta chains across the 650 to 800 repertoires, and some 11 million of these chains were shared by at least two donors. A nearest-neighbor algorithm error-corrected the raw reads and collapsed the reads into unique sequences, merging closely related sequences to remove PCR and sequencing errors. To assign V, D and J gene segments, CDR3 sequences were aligned to IMGT reference sequences. For a sequence to be retained, a match of at least six nucleotides to both a V gene segment and a J gene segment was required. A rearrangement was called productive if the CDR3 had no stop codons and remained in frame with V and J, and every other rearrangement was called non-productive. Following IMGT convention, CDR3 was defined as the stretch from the second conserved V-encoded cysteine to the conserved J-encoded phenylalanine. In an earlier analysis of around 570 of the donors, sequences lacking an unambiguous match to a single V gene segment were excluded. In an earlier analysis of a few hundred of the donors, a V segment was called functional when productive rearrangements were above 56.7%, and segregating when the standard deviation between donors exceeded 5%. A statistical classification framework was built for diagnosing cytomegalovirus status from the catalog of TCR beta chain sequences. V and J gene assignment, in a later analysis, came from comparing TCR nucleotide sequences with IMGT/GENE-DB human TR gene sequences. In a later analysis, CDR3 sequences and most-parsimonious VDJ recombination scenarios were assigned using the TCRdist pipeline. A later analysis defined each TCR beta chain by its CDR3 amino acid sequence plus V-gene family, and excluded reads lacking a unique V-gene family. To address suspected cross-contamination and a sequencing artifact, a later analysis removed around 600 highly shared, low-generation-probability nucleotide sequences. For each public chain, a later analysis derived a clonal expansion index from normalized ranks of inferred template counts within each repertoire. Generation probabilities in a later analysis came from a VDJ recombination model fitted to out-of-frame rearrangements, and those results were checked against IGoR. A later analysis scored TCR-TCR, TCR-HLA and TCR-CMV co-occurrence with hypergeometric tests, applying a repertoire-size bias correction to TCR pairs. False discovery rates were estimated in a later analysis by permuting HLA or CMV assignments 20 times. In a later analysis, co-occurring TCRs were grouped using DBSCAN, with TCRdist sequence similarity added in when clustering inside HLA-allele-positive subsets. Repertoires with fewer than 30,000 or more than 120,000 public chains, plus five repertoires with anomalous nucleotide sharing, were excluded from co-occurrence clustering. TCRdb's version of the immuneACCESS table is confined to in-frame rearrangements and falls short of the full clone set. An unresolved V gene accounts for under half of the shortfall where checked; the remainder is of unknown origin. The DNA gave D and trimming, while V, J and clone size come from that table. The sample data list roughly 180,000 clones, and over 60% of these were observed just once. The ten most abundant clones make up about an eighth of the sample.

This receptor was identified in a man in his fifties in good health and CMV-seropositive. Sequencing input: PBMCs.

The DNA sequence is TGTGCCAGCAGCTCCCTAAACAGGAGACGCTCACCCCTCCACTTT. It is translated as CASSSLNRRRSPLHF. The V and J genes are TRBV5-6 and TRBJ1-6; matching of 5 bases hints at TRBD1 as the D gene. The germline V gene provides CDR1 SGHDT and CDR2 YYEEEE. Reading from cysteine to phenylalanine, the CDR3 counts 15 amino acids. Just CDR3 DNA is preserved here, 45 bases in frame from base 1. V lost 3 bases and J lost 10 bases; the stretch between them is 17 bases long.